One sample yielded the 27 T cell receptor beta chains listed below, sequenced in a study of STAT3 mutations in large granular lymphocyte leukemia. General study results and limits: Every T-cell large granular lymphocyte leukemia patient had at least one immunodominant TCR beta clonotype.

Data came from immunoSEQ multiplex PCR; TCRdb stores just in-frame clones and leaves some out. The sample has roughly 1,800 clones, under 60% seen once. Antigen specificity for these receptors is unknown. Specimen: peripheral blood mononuclear cells. The source is a man aged 60 to 75 with T-cell large granular lymphocyte leukemia. Some clones in this sample may be carry-over from other donors' samples.

Written as DNA, the CDR3 is TGTGCCAGCAGCTTTATGGGACAGGGGGTTGGTGGCTACACCTTC. It translates to CASSFMGQGVGGYTF. V usage is TRBV5-4 and J usage is TRBJ1-2, with 11 positions matching TRBD1. Germline V gene lookup returns CDR1 SGHNT and CDR2 YYREEE (reference sequence). V was pared by 2 bases and J by 7 bases, with 7 bases of the junction left unmatched. This CDR3 spans 15 amino acids.

This clone was picked up a small number of times. V usage is TRBV5-1 and J usage is TRBJ2-7, with 13 bases matching TRBD2. The germline gives CDR1 SGHRS, CDR2 YFSETQ. Trimming cost V 0 bases and J 2 bases; bases outside gene matches: 2. This CDR3 is built from 16 residues. The CDR3 loop is CASSLEGLAGAYEQYF. In DNA form, the CDR3 reads TGCGCCAGCAGCTTGGAAGGACTAGCGGGGGCCTACGAGCAGTACTTC.

The chain employs TRBV5-6 and TRBJ1-2, with TRBD1 as a possible D gene (5 bases). V lost 0 bases, J lost 2 bases, and 5 bases lay in between. Per germline, CDR1 SGHDT and CDR2 YYEEEE. This CDR3 is 13 amino acids long. The DNA of the CDR3 is TGTGCCAGCAGCTTGGGGGGGAACTATGGCTACACCTTC. It yields the protein CASSLGGNYGYTF.

Note on this clone: Other DNA variants within this sample encode the same CDR3. The V and J genes are TRBV27 and TRBJ2-7; D is unclear. Germline V lookup: CDR1 MNHEY, CDR2 SMNVEV (reference sequence). V lost 5 bases and J lost 0, with 8 bases in between. This CDR3 contains 13 residues. The CDR3 protein is CASSPPSSYEQYF. CDR3 nucleotide sequence: TGTGCCAGCAGTCCACCGTCCTCCTACGAGCAGTACTTC.

V is TRBV5-1 and J is TRBJ1-2; D may be TRBD1 (5 bases). Trimming pared 0 bases from V and 7 bases from J, leaving 10 bases between. Germline lookup yields CDR1 SGHRS and CDR2 YFSETQ. The CDR3 runs to 13 residues. CDR3 loop: CASSLAGGSGYTF. The CDR3 DNA is TGCGCCAGCAGCTTGGCCGGGGGAAGTGGCTACACCTTC. The full variable domain, with the rest looked up from reference TRBV5-1 and TRBJ1-2, is KAGVTQTPRYLIKTRGQQVTLSCSPISGHRSVSWYQQTPGQGLQFLFEYFSETQRNKGNFPGRFSGRQFSNSRSEMNVSTLELGDSALYLCASSLAGGSGYTFGSGTRLTVV.

V usage is TRBV30 and J usage is TRBJ2-1; 11 positions match TRBD2. The length of the CDR3 is 15 residues. Germline CDR1 is GTSNPN and CDR2 is SVGIG (reference sequence). The ends lost 0 bases at V and 2 bases at J; junction bases unmatched: 0. The DNA for the CDR3 is TGTGCCTGGAGTGTGGGACTAGCGGCCTACAATGAGCAGTTCTTC. Its protein product is CAWSVGLAAYNEQFF.

V is TRBV7-2 and J is TRBJ2-5, with a tentative D call TRBD1 (6 bases). CDR1 SGHTA and CDR2 FQGNSA come from the germline V gene. The CDR3 loop spans 15 amino acids. With 3 bases removed from V and 2 bases from J, the gap between germline ends came to 13 bases. CDR3 sequence: CASSFSGAAQETQYF. In DNA form, the CDR3 reads TGTGCCAGCAGCTTTTCAGGGGCAGCTCAAGAGACCCAGTACTTC.

The gene calls are TRBV10-3 and TRBJ1-2; TRBD1 agrees at 8 bases. This CDR3 is built from 15 residues. Per germline, CDR1 ENHRY and CDR2 SYGVKD. The V and J ends lost 5 bases and 8 bases, in that order; junction bases with no gene match: 13. This CDR3 reads CAISLPDRVEGGYTF. DNA of the CDR3: TGTGCCATCAGTCTCCCGGACAGGGTCGAGGGCGGCTACACCTTC.

The rearrangement joins TRBV5-6 to TRBJ2-4; D gene uncertain. Trimming cost V 4 bases and J 2 bases, with 10 bases left between them. This CDR3 contains 14 residues. The germline gives CDR1 SGHDT, CDR2 YYEEEE. CDR3: CASSPTQPKNIQYF. For the CDR3, the DNA is TGTGCCAGCAGCCCAACACAGCCCAAAAACATTCAGTACTTC.

This chain uses TRBV30 with TRBJ2-3, with D uncertain. The CDR3 is 13 residues long. V shed 0 bases and J shed 1 base, with 5 bases lying between them. Germline-derived CDR1 and CDR2 are GTSNPN and SVGIG (reference sequence). The CDR3 bases are TGTGCCTGGAGTGTAGGTGGCACAGATACGCAGTATTTT. Protein sequence: CAWSVGGTDTQYF.

The chain employs TRBV5-4 and TRBJ2-7; 8 bases align to TRBD2. Per the germline V gene, CDR1 is SGHNT and CDR2 is YYREEE (reference sequence). This CDR3 has 14 amino acids. The junction had 3 bases not matched to a gene; V was cut back by 0 bases and J by 4 bases. The CDR3 region has the DNA TGTGCCAGCAGCTTGGCGCGGGGGGCGTACGAGCAGTACTTC. The encoded protein is CASSLARGAYEQYF.

V is TRBV7-9 and J is TRBJ2-7; TRBD1 agrees at 8 bases. The CDR3 has 15 amino acids. CDR1 and CDR2 from the germline V gene are SEHNR and FQNEAQ (reference sequence). V shed 5 bases and J 5 bases; nucleotides not matched to a gene: 11. CDR3: CASSRGQGRRDEQYF. DNA for the CDR3: TGTGCCAGCAGCCGAGGACAGGGACGACGGGACGAGCAGTACTTC.

The chain couples TRBV5-1 to TRBJ1-2, with 8 bases aligning to TRBD1. V trimming: 2 bases; J trimming: 5 bases; junction bases outside the gene matches: 8. The CDR3 has 15 residues. CDR1 is SGHRS, CDR2 YFSETQ, per germline. In DNA form, the CDR3 reads TGCGCCAGCAGCTTACAGACAGGGGAGGGGTATGGCTACACCTTC. This translates into CASSLQTGEGYGYTF.

The rearrangement uses TRBV13 and TRBJ2-7; possibly TRBD1 or TRBD2 for D (5 bases each). The CDR3 is 14 amino acids. Trimming shortened V by 7 bases and J by 0 bases, and 13 bases separated the two germline ends. Germline-derived CDR1 and CDR2 are PRHDT and FYEKMQ (reference sequence). The DNA for the CDR3 is TGTGCCAGCACCATGGGGACCAGCTCCTACGAGCAGTACTTC. It encodes CASTMGTSSYEQYF.

The V call is TRBV11-1, the J call TRBJ1-5; D is possibly TRBD1 (5 bases). The CDR3 totals 16 residues. Trimming stripped 4 bases from V and 6 bases from J, with 19 bases between. Germline V gene data show CDR1 as SGHAT and CDR2 as FQDESV (reference sequence). The DNA for the CDR3 is TGTGCCAGCAGCTCAACCCGGCAGGGAGACGGTCAGCCCCAGCATTTT. Its protein product is CASSSTRQGDGQPQHF.

V usage is TRBV10-2 and J usage is TRBJ2-7; no clear D. This CDR3 region has 15 residues. CDR1 WSHSY and CDR2 SAAADI come from the germline V gene. The V gene lost 3 bases and the J gene lost 7 bases, with 19 bases spanning the gap. CDR3 in DNA: TGCGCCAGCAGTGACTCGGCGGAGCGTCTATGGGAGCAGTACTTC. It is translated as CASSDSAERLWEQYF.

The rearrangement joins TRBV13 to TRBJ2-1, with 7 bases fitting TRBD2. Germline CDR1 reads PRHDT; CDR2 reads FYEKMQ (reference sequence). V lost 8 bases, J lost 3 bases, and 7 bases stayed unmatched. The CDR3 has 14 residues. For the CDR3, the DNA is TGTGCCAGCGGGGGGGAGGAGGACTACAATGAGCAGTTCTTC. Protein: CASGGEEDYNEQFF.

This clone occurred a few times. The gene calls are TRBV12-5 and TRBJ1-2, with D maybe TRBD1 (6 bases). In germline, CDR1 is LGHNT, CDR2 FRNRAP. Trimming cost V 3 bases and J 7 bases, with 15 bases left between them. The CDR3 sequence is 14 residues long. CDR3 region: CASGFGGLRGGYTF. The CDR3 nucleotides are TGTGCTAGTGGTTTTGGCGGACTCAGGGGTGGCTACACCTTC. The entire variable domain, with the rest obtained from reference TRBV12-5 and TRBJ1-2, is as follows: DARVTQTPRHKVTEMGQEVTMRCQPILGHNTVFWYRQTMMQGLELLAYFRNRAPLDDSGMPKDRFSAEMPDATLATLKIQPSEPRDSAVYFCASGFGGLRGGYTFGSGTRLTVV.

The V gene is TRBV30, the J gene TRBJ2-3; D gene ambiguous. The CDR3 loop spans 12 amino acids. Germline CDR1 reads GTSNPN; CDR2 reads SVGIG (reference sequence). Trimming pared 2 bases from V and 1 base from J, leaving 4 bases between. Here the CDR3 DNA reads TGTGCCTGGAGTACGGGCACAGATACGCAGTATTTT. This gives the protein CAWSTGTDTQYF.

This clone has a handful of counts. The chain carries TRBV25-1 and TRBJ2-7, with 11 bases fitting TRBD2. CDR3 length: 16 residues. Losses at the gene ends were 1 base for V and 7 bases for J; bases not matched to a gene: 9. The germline CDR1 and CDR2 sequences are MGHDK and SYGVNS. CDR3 nucleotides: TGTGCCAGCAGTGAATTAGATAGCGGGAGGGCCGGGGAGCAGTACTTC. Amino acids: CASSELDSGRAGEQYF.

This chain joins TRBV5-1 and TRBJ1-2; unclear D gene. V lost 4 bases and J lost 3, with 13 bases in between. The CDR3 spans 14 residues. Germline V gives CDR1 SGHRS, CDR2 YFSETQ. Here the CDR3 reads CASSLDITYYGYTF. DNA for the CDR3: TGCGCCAGCAGCCTCGACATTACCTACTATGGCTACACCTTC.

V is TRBV7-9 and J is TRBJ1-5; D may be TRBD1 (6 bases). The CDR3 consists of 13 residues. From germline, CDR1 is SEHNR and CDR2 FQNEAQ (reference sequence). Trimming pared 6 bases from V and 6 bases from J, leaving 12 bases between. The CDR3 loop is CASSGTLGQPQHF. DNA for the CDR3: TGTGCCAGCAGTGGGACATTAGGTCAGCCCCAGCATTTT.

The V and J genes are TRBV30 and TRBJ2-1, with 8 bases aligning to TRBD2. The germline gives CDR1 GTSNPN, CDR2 SVGIG (reference sequence). There are 15 residues in the CDR3. The trim removed 0 bases at V and 7 bases at J, leaving 8 bases unmatched. The CDR3 DNA reads as TGTGCCTGGAGTGTTCGAGGACTAGCACAAAATGAGCAGTTCTTC. Residues: CAWSVRGLAQNEQFF.

This chain connects TRBV6-5 to TRBJ2-7; TRBD2 is a possible D gene (6 bases). Trimming left V 1 base short and J 4 bases short, with 8 bases between. Germline V gene sequence: CDR1 MNHEY, CDR2 SVGAGI. This CDR3 has 13 residues. CDR3 region: CASSYFGGYEQYF. The CDR3 nucleotides are TGTGCCAGCAGTTACTTTGGGGGGTACGAGCAGTACTTC.

In its sample, this clone was seen a few times. The chain couples TRBV7-9 to TRBJ2-7; tentatively, D is TRBD1 or TRBD2 (5 bases each). Trimming took 0 bases from V and 1 from J, leaving 10 bases between them. The CDR3 spans 15 residues. Per germline, CDR1 SEHNR and CDR2 FQNEAQ (reference sequence). The CDR3 DNA is TGTGCCAGCAGCTTAGCCGGGACCCCGTCCTACGAGCAGTACTTC. It encodes CASSLAGTPSYEQYF.

The chain links TRBV29-1 to TRBJ2-5; 7 bases align to TRBD1. The CDR3 extends over 12 amino acids. Germline V gives CDR1 SQVTM, CDR2 ANQGSEA. V trimming: 6 bases; J trimming: 3 bases; junction bases outside the gene matches: 4. Here the CDR3 DNA reads TGCAGCGTAACAGGGGTTGAAGAGACCCAGTACTTC. This encodes CSVTGVEETQYF.

This chain connects TRBV7-9 to TRBJ1-1; D gene ambiguous. Germline CDR1 is SEHNR and CDR2 is FQNEAQ (reference sequence). This CDR3 region has 12 residues. V was pared by 1 base and J by 1 base, with 1 base between. The chain's CDR3 is CASSLENTEAFF. CDR3 nucleotide sequence: TGTGCCAGCAGCTTAGAGAACACTGAAGCTTTCTTT.